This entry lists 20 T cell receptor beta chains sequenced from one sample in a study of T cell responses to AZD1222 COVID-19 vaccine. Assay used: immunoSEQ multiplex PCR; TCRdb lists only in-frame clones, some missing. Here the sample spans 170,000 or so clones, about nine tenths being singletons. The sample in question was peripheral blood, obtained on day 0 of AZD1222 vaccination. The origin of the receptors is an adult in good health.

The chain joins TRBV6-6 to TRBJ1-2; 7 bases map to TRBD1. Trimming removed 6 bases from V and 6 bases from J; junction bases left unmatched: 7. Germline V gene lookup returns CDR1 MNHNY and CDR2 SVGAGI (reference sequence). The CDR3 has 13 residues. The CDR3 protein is CASSGQEFNGYTF. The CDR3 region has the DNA TGTGCCAGCAGCGGACAGGAATTCAATGGCTACACCTTC.

The CDR3 sequence is CASSQRTLADYEQYF. For the CDR3, the DNA is TGTGCCAGCAGCCAAAGAACACTAGCTGACTACGAGCAGTACTTC. The genes are TRBV3-1 (or the pseudogene TRBV3-2) and TRBJ2-7; tentatively, D is TRBD2 (6 bases). Between the trimmed V and J ends, which lost 2 bases and 3 bases, there was a span of 14 bases. The CDR3 runs to 15 residues. CDR1 is LGHDT and CDR2 is YNNKEL in the germline V gene (reference sequence).

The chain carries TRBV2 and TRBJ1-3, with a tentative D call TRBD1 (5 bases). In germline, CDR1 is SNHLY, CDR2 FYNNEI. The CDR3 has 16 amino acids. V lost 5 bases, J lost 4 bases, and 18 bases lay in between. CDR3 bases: TGTGCCAGCAGTCCCCGGGGCAGGGTAAACGGAAACACCATATATTTT. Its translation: CASSPRGRVNGNTIYF.

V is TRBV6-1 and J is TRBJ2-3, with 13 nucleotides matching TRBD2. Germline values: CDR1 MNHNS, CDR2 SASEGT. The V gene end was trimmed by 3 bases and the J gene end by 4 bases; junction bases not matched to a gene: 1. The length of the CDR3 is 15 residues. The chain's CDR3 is CASSETSGGPDTQYF. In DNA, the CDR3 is TGTGCCAGCAGTGAGACTAGCGGGGGGCCAGATACGCAGTATTTT.

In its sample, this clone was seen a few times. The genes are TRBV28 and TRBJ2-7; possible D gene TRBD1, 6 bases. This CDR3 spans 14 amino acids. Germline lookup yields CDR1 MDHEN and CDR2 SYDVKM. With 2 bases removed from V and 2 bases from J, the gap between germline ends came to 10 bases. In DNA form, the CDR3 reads TGTGCCAGCAGTTTACGGGACAATCCCTACGAGCAGTACTTC. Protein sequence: CASSLRDNPYEQYF.

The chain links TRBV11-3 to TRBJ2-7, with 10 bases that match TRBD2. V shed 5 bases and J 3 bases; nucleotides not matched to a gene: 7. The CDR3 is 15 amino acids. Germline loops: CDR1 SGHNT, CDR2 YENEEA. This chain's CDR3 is CASSLSGGRLYEQYF. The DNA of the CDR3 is TGTGCCAGCAGCCTTAGCGGGGGGAGACTCTACGAGCAGTACTTC.

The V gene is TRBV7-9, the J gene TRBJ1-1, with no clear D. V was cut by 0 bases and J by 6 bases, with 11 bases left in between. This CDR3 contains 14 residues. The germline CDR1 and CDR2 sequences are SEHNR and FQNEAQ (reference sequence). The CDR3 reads CASSLAGEGSEAFF. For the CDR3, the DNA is TGTGCCAGCAGCTTAGCTGGGGAGGGCTCTGAAGCTTTCTTT.

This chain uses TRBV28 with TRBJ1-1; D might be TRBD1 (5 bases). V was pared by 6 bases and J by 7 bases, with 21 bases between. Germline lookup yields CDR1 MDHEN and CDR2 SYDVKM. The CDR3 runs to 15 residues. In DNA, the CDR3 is TGTGCCAGCAGGCCCCGGGACCCCCTTTTGATTGAAGCTTTCTTT. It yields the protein CASRPRDPLLIEAFF.

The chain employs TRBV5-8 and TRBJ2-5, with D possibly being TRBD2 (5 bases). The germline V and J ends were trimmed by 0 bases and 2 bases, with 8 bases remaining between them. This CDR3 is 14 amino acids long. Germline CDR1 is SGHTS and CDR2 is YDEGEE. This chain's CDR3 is CASSLGLSQETQYF. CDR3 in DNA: TGTGCCAGCAGCTTGGGACTATCTCAAGAGACCCAGTACTTC.

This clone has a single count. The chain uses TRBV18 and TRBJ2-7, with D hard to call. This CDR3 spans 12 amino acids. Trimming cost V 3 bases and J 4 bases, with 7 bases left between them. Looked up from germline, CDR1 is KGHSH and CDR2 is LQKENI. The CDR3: CASSPESYEQYF. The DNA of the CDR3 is TGTGCCAGCTCACCGGAGAGTTACGAGCAGTACTTC.

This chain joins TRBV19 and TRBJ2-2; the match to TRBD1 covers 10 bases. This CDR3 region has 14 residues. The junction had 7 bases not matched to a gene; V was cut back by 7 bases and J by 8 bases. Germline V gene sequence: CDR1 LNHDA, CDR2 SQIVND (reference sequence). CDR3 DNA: TGTGCCAGTACTAGACAGGGGGCGAGAGGGGAGCTGTTTTTT. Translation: CASTRQGARGELFF.

The CDR3 reads CSVEGGLYEQYF. CDR3 sequence (DNA): TGCAGCGTTGAGGGAGGTCTCTACGAGCAGTACTTC. The chain links TRBV29-1 to TRBJ2-7; maybe TRBD2 (6 bases). This CDR3 region has 12 residues. The V end was cut by 3 bases, the J end by 3 bases, with 9 bases between. Germline CDR1 and CDR2: SQVTM and ANQGSEA.

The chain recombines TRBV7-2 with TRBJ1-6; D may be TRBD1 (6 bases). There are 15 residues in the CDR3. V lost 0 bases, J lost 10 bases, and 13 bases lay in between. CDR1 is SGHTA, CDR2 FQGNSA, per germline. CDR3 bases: TGTGCCAGCAGCTTAGCAACAGGGTGGGAATCACCCCTCCACTTT. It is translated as CASSLATGWESPLHF.

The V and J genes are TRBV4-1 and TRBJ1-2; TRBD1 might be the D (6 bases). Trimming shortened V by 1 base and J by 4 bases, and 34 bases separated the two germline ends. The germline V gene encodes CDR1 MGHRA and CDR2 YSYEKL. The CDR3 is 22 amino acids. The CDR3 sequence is CASSQVFLSAGGGDNVIYGYTF. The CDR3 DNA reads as TGCGCCAGCAGCCAAGTATTTCTTTCCGCAGGAGGCGGGGACAACGTAATCTATGGCTACACCTTC.

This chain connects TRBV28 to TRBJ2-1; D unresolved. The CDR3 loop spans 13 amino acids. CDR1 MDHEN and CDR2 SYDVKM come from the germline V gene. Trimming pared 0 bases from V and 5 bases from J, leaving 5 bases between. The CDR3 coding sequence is TGTGCCAGCAGTTTATGGGGTGACAATGAGCAGTTCTTC. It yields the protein CASSLWGDNEQFF.

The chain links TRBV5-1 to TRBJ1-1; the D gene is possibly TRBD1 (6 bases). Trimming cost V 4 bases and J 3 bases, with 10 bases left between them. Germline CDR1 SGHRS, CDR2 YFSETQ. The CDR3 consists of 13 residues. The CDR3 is CASSLRGDTEAFF. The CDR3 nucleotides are TGCGCCAGCAGCCTAAGGGGGGACACTGAAGCTTTCTTT. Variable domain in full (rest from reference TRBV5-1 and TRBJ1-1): KAGVTQTPRYLIKTRGQQVTLSCSPISGHRSVSWYQQTPGQGLQFLFEYFSETQRNKGNFPGRFSGRQFSNSRSEMNVSTLELGDSALYLCASSLRGDTEAFFGQGTRLTVV.

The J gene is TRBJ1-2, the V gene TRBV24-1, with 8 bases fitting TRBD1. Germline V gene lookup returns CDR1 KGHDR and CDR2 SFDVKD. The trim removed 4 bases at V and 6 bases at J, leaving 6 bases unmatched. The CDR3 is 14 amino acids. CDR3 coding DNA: TGTGCCACCAGTGAAGGGACAGGAATCAATGGCTACACCTTC. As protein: CATSEGTGINGYTF.

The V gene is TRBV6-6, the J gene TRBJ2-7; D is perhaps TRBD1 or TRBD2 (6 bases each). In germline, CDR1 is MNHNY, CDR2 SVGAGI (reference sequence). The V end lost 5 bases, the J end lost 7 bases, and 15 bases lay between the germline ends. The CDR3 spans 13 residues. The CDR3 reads CASSHLGGLEQYF. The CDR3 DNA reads TGTGCCAGCAGTCACCTAGGGGGGTTAGAGCAGTACTTC.

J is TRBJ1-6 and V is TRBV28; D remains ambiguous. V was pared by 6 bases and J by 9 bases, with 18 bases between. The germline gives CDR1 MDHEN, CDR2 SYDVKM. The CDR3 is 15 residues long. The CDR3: CASSPGLSVGSPLHF. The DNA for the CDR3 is TGTGCCAGCAGCCCCGGGCTCTCGGTGGGTTCACCCCTCCACTTT. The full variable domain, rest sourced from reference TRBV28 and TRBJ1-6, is DVKVTQSSRYLVKRTGEKVFLECVQDMDHENMFWYRQDPGLGLRLIYFSYDVKMKEKGDIPEGYSVSREKKERFSLILESASTNQTSMYLCASSPGLSVGSPLHFGNGTRLTVT.

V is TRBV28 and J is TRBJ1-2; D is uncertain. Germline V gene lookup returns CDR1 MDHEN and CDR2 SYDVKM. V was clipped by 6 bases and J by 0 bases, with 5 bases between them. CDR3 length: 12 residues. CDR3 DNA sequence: TGTGCCAGCAGGGTAGCTAACTATGGCTACACCTTC. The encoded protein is CASRVANYGYTF.